Given below is one T cell receptor beta chain in context. The data belong to a study of blood T cell repertoires in COVID-19. Study overall: Samples of COVID-19 (acute and convalescent) were obtained from the United States, Italy and Spain.

TCRdb's table, derived via immunoSEQ multiplex PCR, lists solely in-frame clones and lacks some. This sample has 300,000 to 350,000 clones, with around 90% found just once. The CDR3 is made up of 15 amino acids. Losses at the gene ends were 0 bases for V and 4 bases for J; bases not matched to a gene: 4. Germline-derived CDR1 and CDR2 are MRHNA and SNTAGT. Patients from Seattle were sampled longitudinally, starting during active infection. The clonotype originates from a middle-aged woman with COVID-19, enrolled during active disease. V and J are TRBV6-4 and TRBJ1-1; the match to TRBD1 covers 8 bases. The specimen sequenced was peripheral blood. The CDR3 loop is CASSDSGTGGTEAFF. For the CDR3, the DNA is TGTGCCAGCAGTGACTCGGGTACAGGGGGCACTGAAGCTTTCTTT.